This T cell receptor beta chain was captured in a study of blood T cells in healthy people across ages. Study conclusions and caveats: Older individuals had lower TCR beta diversity per million T cells (the decline was roughly linear).

Every sample gave at least 5 micrograms of total RNA when it was extracted. This clonotype has a handful of counts. Antigen specificity is unknown. Relative to the germline gene, one junction end is altered; a read error may explain this. The CDR3 sequence is 16 residues long. The second PCR ran about 6 to 12 cycles with a sample-barcoded 5' primer and J-beta primers. Researchers report that each sample yielded at least 2.5 million CDR3-containing paired-end reads. Via MiXCR, TCRdb re-called the 5' RACE reads, giving one row per CDR3 protein. In the table there are about 620,000 distinct CDR3 sequences, roughly 21% of which are singletons.

V usage is TRBV5-7 and J usage is TRBJ2-2, with D possibly TRBD2 on 5 matching bases. TRBV5-7 is an open reading frame, and its role is uncertain. Sequencing was done on a sample of blood. This receptor was taken from a man aged 65 to 85 in good health. CDR3 DNA sequence: TGTGCCAGCAGCTTGTCCCTAGCCGGGAACCCCGGGGAGCTGTTTTTT. Protein sequence: CASSLSLAGNPGELFF.